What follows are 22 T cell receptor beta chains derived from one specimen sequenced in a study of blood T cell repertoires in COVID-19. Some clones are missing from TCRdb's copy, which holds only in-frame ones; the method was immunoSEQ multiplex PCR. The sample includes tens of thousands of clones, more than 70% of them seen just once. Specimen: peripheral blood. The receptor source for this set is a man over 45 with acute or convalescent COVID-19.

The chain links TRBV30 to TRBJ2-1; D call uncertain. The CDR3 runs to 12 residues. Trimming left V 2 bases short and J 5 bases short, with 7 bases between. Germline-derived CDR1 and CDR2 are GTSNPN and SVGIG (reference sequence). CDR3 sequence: CAWSRSDNEQFF. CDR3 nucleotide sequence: TGTGCCTGGAGTAGGAGCGACAATGAGCAGTTCTTC.

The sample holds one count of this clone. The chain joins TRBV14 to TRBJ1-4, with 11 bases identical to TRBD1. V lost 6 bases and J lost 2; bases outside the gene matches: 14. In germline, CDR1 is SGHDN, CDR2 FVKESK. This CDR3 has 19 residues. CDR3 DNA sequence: TGTGCCAGCAGGCATAATAACGAGGACAGGGGGCTGACTAATGAAAAACTGTTTTTT. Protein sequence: CASRHNNEDRGLTNEKLFF.

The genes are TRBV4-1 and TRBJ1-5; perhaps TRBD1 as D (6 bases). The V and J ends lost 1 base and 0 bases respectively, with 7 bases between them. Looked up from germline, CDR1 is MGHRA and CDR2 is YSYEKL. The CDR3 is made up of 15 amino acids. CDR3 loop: CASSQGDISNQPQHF. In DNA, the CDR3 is TGCGCCAGCAGCCAAGGGGACATTAGCAATCAGCCCCAGCATTTT.

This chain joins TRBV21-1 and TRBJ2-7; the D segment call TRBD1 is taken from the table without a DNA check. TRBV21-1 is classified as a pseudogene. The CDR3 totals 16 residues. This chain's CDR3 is CASSGRDRGRNNEQYF. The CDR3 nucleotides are TGTGCCAGCAGCGGCCGGGACAGGGGGCGGAACAACGAGCAGTACTTC.

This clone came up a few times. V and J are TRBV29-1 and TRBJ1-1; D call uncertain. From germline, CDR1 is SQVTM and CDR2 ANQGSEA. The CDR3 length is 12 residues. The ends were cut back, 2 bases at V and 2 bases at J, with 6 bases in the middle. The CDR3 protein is CSVEWSNTEAFF. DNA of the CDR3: TGCAGCGTTGAATGGAGCAACACTGAAGCTTTCTTT.

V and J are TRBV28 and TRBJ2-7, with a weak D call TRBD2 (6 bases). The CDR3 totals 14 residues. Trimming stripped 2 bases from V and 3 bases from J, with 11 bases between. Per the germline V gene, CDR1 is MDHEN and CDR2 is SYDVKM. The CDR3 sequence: CASSLMPSDYEQYF. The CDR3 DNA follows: TGTGCCAGCAGTTTAATGCCTAGCGACTACGAGCAGTACTTC.

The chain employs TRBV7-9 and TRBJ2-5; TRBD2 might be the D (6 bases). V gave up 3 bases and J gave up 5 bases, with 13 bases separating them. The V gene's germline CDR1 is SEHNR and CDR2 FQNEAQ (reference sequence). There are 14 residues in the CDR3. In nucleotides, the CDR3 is TGTGCCAGCAGCTTCACCTCGGGAGTGGAGACCCAGTACTTC. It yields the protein CASSFTSGVETQYF.

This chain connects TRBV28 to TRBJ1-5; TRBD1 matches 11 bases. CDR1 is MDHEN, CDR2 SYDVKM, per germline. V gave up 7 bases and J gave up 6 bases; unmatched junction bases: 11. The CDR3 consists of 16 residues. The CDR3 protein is CASTDLDRGLSQPQHF. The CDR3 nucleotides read TGTGCCAGCACCGATCTGGACAGGGGGCTGAGTCAGCCCCAGCATTTT.

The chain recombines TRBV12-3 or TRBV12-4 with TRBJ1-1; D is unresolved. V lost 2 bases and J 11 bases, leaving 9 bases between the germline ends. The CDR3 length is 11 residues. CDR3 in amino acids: CASSLTGSAFF. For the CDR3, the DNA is TGTGCCAGCAGTTTAACGGGGAGCGCTTTCTTT.

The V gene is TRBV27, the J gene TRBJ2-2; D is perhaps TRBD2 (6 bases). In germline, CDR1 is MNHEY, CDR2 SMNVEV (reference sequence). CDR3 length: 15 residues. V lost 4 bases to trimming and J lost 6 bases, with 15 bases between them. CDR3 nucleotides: TGTGCCAGCAGTTCACGGGAGAAGTTCTCCGGGGAGCTGTTTTTT. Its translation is CASSSREKFSGELFF.

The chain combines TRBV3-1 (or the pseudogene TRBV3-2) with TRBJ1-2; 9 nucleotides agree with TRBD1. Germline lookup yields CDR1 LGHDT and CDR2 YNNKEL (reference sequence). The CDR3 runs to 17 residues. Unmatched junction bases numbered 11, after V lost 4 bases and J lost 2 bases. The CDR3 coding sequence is TGTGCCAGCAGCCGTATTTCAAACAGGGGGCAGAACTATGGCTACACCTTC. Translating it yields CASSRISNRGQNYGYTF.

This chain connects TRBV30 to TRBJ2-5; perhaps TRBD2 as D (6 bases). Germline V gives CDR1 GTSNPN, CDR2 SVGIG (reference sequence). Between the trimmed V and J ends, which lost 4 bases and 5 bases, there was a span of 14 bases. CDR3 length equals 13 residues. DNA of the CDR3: TGTGCCTGGATGCGGGACTTGGCGGAGACCCAGTACTTC. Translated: CAWMRDLAETQYF.

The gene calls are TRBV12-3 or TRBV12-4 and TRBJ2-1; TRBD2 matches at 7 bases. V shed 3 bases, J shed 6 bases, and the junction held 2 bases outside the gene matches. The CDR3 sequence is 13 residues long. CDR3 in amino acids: CASSLRESNEQFF. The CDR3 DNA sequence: TGTGCCAGCAGTTTGCGGGAGAGCAATGAGCAGTTCTTC.

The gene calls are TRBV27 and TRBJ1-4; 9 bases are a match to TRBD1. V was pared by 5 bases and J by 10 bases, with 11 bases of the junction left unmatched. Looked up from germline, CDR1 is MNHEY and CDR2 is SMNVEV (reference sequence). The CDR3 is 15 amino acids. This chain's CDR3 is CASSLSGTGTGKLFF. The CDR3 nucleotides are TGTGCCAGCAGTCTCTCCGGGACAGGGACGGGAAAACTGTTTTTT.

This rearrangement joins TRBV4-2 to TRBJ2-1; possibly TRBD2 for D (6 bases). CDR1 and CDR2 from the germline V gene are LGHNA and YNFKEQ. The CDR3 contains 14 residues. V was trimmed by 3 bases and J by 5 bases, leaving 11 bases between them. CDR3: CASSHKGLDNEQFF. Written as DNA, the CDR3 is TGTGCCAGCAGCCACAAGGGACTCGACAATGAGCAGTTCTTC.

The CDR3, as DNA: TGTGCCAGTAGTACCAGACAGGGGAGTGGCGGGGAGCTGTTTTTT. Protein product: CASSTRQGSGGELFF. The V gene is TRBV19, the J gene TRBJ2-2, with 8 nucleotides matching TRBD1. V shed 4 bases, J shed 7 bases, and the junction held 8 bases outside the gene matches. The germline V gene has CDR1 LNHDA and CDR2 SQIVND (reference sequence). This CDR3 is built from 15 residues. The complete variable domain, with remaining parts taken from reference TRBV19 and TRBJ2-2, reads DGGITQSPKYLFRKEGQNVTLSCEQNLNHDAMYWYRQDPGQGLRLIYYSQIVNDFQKGDIAEGYSVSREKKESFPLTVTSAQKNPTAFYLCASSTRQGSGGELFFGEGSRLTVL.

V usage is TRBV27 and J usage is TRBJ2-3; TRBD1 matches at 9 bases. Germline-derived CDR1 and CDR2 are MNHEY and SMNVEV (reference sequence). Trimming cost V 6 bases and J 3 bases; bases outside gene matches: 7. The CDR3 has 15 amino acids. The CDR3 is CASRTTGGGTDTQYF. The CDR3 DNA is TGTGCCAGCAGAACTACAGGGGGCGGGACAGATACGCAGTATTTT.

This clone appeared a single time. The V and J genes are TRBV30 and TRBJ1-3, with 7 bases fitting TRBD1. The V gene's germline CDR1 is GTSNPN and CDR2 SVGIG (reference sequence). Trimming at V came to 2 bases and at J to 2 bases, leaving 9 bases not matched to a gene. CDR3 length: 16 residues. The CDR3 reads CAWSSSPGGTGNTIYF. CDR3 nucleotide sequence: TGTGCCTGGAGTTCTTCCCCAGGGGGAACTGGAAACACCATATATTTT.

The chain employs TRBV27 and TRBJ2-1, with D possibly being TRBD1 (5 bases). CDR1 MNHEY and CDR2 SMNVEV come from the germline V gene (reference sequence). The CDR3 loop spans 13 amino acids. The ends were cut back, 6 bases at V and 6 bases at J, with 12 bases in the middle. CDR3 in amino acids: CASSNRFSNEQFF. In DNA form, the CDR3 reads TGTGCCAGCAGCAACAGGTTCTCCAATGAGCAGTTCTTC.

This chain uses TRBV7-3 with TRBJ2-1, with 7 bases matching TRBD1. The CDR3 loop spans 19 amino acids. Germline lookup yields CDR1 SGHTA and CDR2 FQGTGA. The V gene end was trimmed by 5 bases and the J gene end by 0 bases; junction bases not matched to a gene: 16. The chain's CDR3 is CASSRFPMLGQSSYNEQFF. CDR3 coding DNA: TGTGCCAGCAGCCGTTTTCCAATGCTGGGACAGAGCTCCTACAATGAGCAGTTCTTC.

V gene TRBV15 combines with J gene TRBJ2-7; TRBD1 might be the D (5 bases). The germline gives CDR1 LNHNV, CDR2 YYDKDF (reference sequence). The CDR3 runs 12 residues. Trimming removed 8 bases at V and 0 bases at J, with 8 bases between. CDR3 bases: TGTGCCACCCAGGGTCTCTCCTACGAGCAGTACGTC. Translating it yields CATQGLSYEQYV.

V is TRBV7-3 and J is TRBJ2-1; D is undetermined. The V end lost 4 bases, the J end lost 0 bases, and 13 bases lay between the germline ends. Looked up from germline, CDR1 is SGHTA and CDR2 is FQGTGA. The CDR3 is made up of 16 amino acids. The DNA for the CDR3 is TGTGCCAGCAGCTCAACTCGGAGCACCTCCTACAATGAGCAGTTCTTC. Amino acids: CASSSTRSTSYNEQFF.